The entry that follows covers one T cell receptor (beta chain) sequence. Its antigen is not yet known. One base away there is no much larger clone; base qualities are not given. The data stem from a study of blood T cell repertoires in COVID-19 (dated by TCRdb to about 2020). A note on the overall study: Samples covering the acute and convalescent phases of COVID-19 were provided by collaborators in the United States, Italy and Spain. Nearly every sample came with metadata listing a de-identified subject ID, COVID-19 status, age in years and sex. The repertoires were released in a freely available public database intended as a resource for research on the immune response to SARS-CoV-2. The samples were drawn from the first 160 participants of the ongoing ImmuneRACE study and from over 950 subjects provided by 6 global collaborators. HLA class I and class II types, where available, came from metadata supplied by the sample provider rather than from assay-based typing. The material from the prospective study consisted of cDNA or gDNA derived from T cells, B-cell-depleted T cells, or PBMCs. Deeply sampled blood TCRbeta repertoires from subjects exposed to, actively infected with, or recovered from COVID-19 were included in the dataset. The paper's findings and limits, for the study overall: Clinical and demographic metadata were provided uncurated, with the amount varying by source and participant.

TCRbeta CDR3 regions were amplified from genomic DNA by means of the immunoSEQ Assay, a bias-controlled multiplex PCR. Concerning the study's data processing: Within the assay, amplification of reference gene primers was used to estimate how many nucleated cells each sample contained. Sequence reads were collapsed and filtered to measure the absolute abundance of every unique TCRbeta CDR3 rearrangement. For each sample, productive Simpson clonality was calculated as the square root of Simpson's diversity index across productive rearrangements. Imported from immuneACCESS, the table was reduced by TCRdb to in-frame sequences with V and J called. These copies leave out some clones; in studies compared against another copy, an unresolved V gene accounts for under half, and the cause of the remainder is not known. From that table come the V and J calls and clone size; the DNA was used to work out D and trimming. The sample table records 200,000 or so clones; approximately 80% of these occur just once. Clones ranked in the top ten supply approximately 0.9% of the sample.

There are 16 amino acids in the CDR3, from cysteine to phenylalanine inclusive. Just the 48-base CDR3 DNA is kept, in frame starting at base 1. Via the germline V gene, CDR1 is SGDLS and CDR2 YYNGEE. The junction carries 19 bases between V and J, which are trimmed by 3 bases and 4 bases respectively. In Seattle, one collaborating source enrolled patients while the infection was active and tracked those patients longitudinally over the course of disease. The collaborating institutions used their own protocols to collect whole blood in K2EDTA tubes. For TCRbeta analysis, collaborators shipped samples in one of three forms: frozen whole blood, isolated PBMCs, or DNA extracted from either of those sample types.

Sequencing was done on a sample of peripheral blood. The chain uses TRBV9 and TRBJ1-1; TRBD1 might be the D gene, on 6 matching bases. The receptor comes from a man aged 55-75 years with COVID-19, enrolled during active disease. In nucleotides, the sequence is TGTGCCAGCAGCGCCTATTCCGACCTCAGGGGCACTGAAGCTTTCTTT. Translated, it reads CASSAYSDLRGTEAFF.